The rows below give T cell receptor beta chains drawn from one sample of a study of post-analysis software for immune sequencing data. In TCRdb, the PCR reads were re-called with MiXCR into one record per CDR3 protein. The sample has hundreds of thousands of distinct CDR3 sequences, about 32% seen once; the top ten hold more than 0.45%. The specimen sequenced was blood. Source of these receptors: a girl aged 10 to 17 with multiple sclerosis. Each CDR3 is given with its conserved first and last residue. The D gene is left open where the match is weak. Rows may omit the clone size; those that give it use once, few, many or a size class.

j_call d_call clone_size v_call cdr3_nt cdr3_aa
TRBJ2-3 - many TRBV9 TGTGAGGTAGCGGCCAGCACAGATACGCAGTATTTT CEVAASTDTQYF
TRBJ1-2 TRBD1 - TRBV20-1 TGCAGTGCTAGGAAGGACAGGGTGAGCTATGGCTACACCTTC CSARKDRVSYGYTF
TRBJ2-1 TRBD2 few TRBV5-6 TGTGCCAGCAGCTTGGGTTCACTAGCGGGGTTCAATGAGCAGTTCTTC CASSLGSLAGFNEQFF
TRBJ2-1 TRBD2 - TRBV9 TGTGCCAGCAGCACCCGTAGCGGCACTAGCGGCCCGGAGGAGCAGTTCTTC CASSTRSGTSGPEEQFF
TRBJ2-4 TRBD2 few TRBV7-8 TGTGCCAGCAGCTTAGCAGCCGGGGGGAACATTCAGTACTTC CASSLAAGGNIQYF
TRBJ2-3 - few TRBV15 TGTGCCACCAGCAGAGCCGACAGGGCGGGGGCAGATACGCAGTATTTT CATSRADRAGADTQYF
TRBJ1-2 TRBD1 many TRBV20-1 TGCAGTGCTAGGGGGACAGCTAACTATGGCTACACCTTC CSARGTANYGYTF
TRBJ1-5 - - TRBV7-9 TGTGCCAGCAGCTTATGGCGGGGCGTTGGCAGAGATAGCAATCAGCCCCAGCATTTT CASSLWRGVGRDSNQPQHF
TRBJ2-2 - - TRBV6-5 TGTGCCAGCACAATGTCCCCGAACACCGGGGAGCTGTTTTTT CASTMSPNTGELFF
TRBJ2-5 TRBD1 few TRBV20-1 TGCAGTGCTCGATCCGGGGACAGACAAGAGACCCAGTACTTC CSARSGDRQETQYF
TRBJ2-1 - few TRBV9 TGTGCCAGCAGCCCAGGGGGGCGGATCCCTAATGAGCAGTTCTTC CASSPGGRIPNEQFF
TRBJ2-1 TRBD1 few TRBV12-3/TRBV12-4 TGTGCCAGCCAAGTCCAGGCGGACAGGGGGCGTAATGAGCAGTTCTTC CASQVQADRGRNEQFF
TRBJ1-5 TRBD1 - TRBV20-1 TGCAGTGCTAGATACAGGGGGCCTATTAGCAATCAGCCCCAGCATTTT CSARYRGPISNQPQHF
TRBJ1-6 TRBD1 - TRBV11-1 TGTGCCAGCAGCGACGAGGGGACAGAGAATTCACCCCTCCACTTT CASSDEGTENSPLHF
TRBJ1-5 - - TRBV6-5 TGTGCCAGCAGTAAGACGGTTAGCAATCAGCCCCAGCATTTT CASSKTVSNQPQHF
TRBJ2-1 TRBD1 - TRBV2 TGTGCCAGCAGTTCGGACAGGAGCTACAATGAGCAGTTCTTC CASSSDRSYNEQFF
TRBJ1-1 TRBD1 - TRBV4-1 TGCGCCAGCAGCCCAGAAGGATTAGACAGGGCCGGGACGAACACTGAAGCTTTCTTT CASSPEGLDRAGTNTEAFF
TRBJ2-7 - few TRBV6-6 TGTGCCAGCAGTTCCCCCCGTTGGTCCGCATACGAGCAGTACTTC CASSSPRWSAYEQYF
TRBJ1-1 - - TRBV7-2 TGTGCCAGCAGCCGGACGAACGCCTTCGGCCTGAACACTGAAGCTTTCTTT CASSRTNAFGLNTEAFF
TRBJ1-4 TRBD1 - TRBV6-5 TGTGCCAGCAGAAGGGACAGGGGAGATGAAAAACTGTTTTTT CASRRDRGDEKLFF
TRBJ2-1 - - TRBV12-3/TRBV12-4 TGTGCCAGCAGTTTGATGGCTTTCTACAATGAGCAGTTCTTC CASSLMAFYNEQFF
TRBJ2-5 TRBD2 - TRBV29-1 TGCAGCGGGACTAGCGGGGGTTCCCGTTACCAAGAGACCCAGTACTTC CSGTSGGSRYQETQYF
TRBJ2-1 TRBD2 once TRBV7-9 TGTGCCAGCAGCTTAGGAAGCGGGAGTAACTACAATGAGCAGTTCTTC CASSLGSGSNYNEQFF
TRBJ2-3 TRBD2 few TRBV5-1 TGCGCCAGCAGCCTGGGAAATGCGGGGGGTAGCACAGATACGCAGTATTTT CASSLGNAGGSTDTQYF
TRBJ1-6 - - TRBV7-9 TGTGCCAGCGGTTCAGGATCACATAATTCACCCCTCCACTTT CASGSGSHNSPLHF
TRBJ1-2 TRBD1 few TRBV7-9 TGTGCCAGCAGTTATGACAGGGGTTCGGGCTATGGCTACACCTTC CASSYDRGSGYGYTF
TRBJ2-1 - - TRBV12-3/TRBV12-4 TGTGCCAGCAGTTTAGGAGGACGGCAGTTCTTC CASSLGGRQFF
TRBJ1-2 - many TRBV5-5 TGTGCCAGCAGCTTGGTTCGTCTCTCCTACACCTTC CASSLVRLSYTF
TRBJ1-4 - many TRBV20-1 TGCAGTGCTCCTACCAACCCGGGATACAGTGAAAAACTGTTTTTT CSAPTNPGYSEKLFF
TRBJ2-1 - - TRBV29-1 TGCAGCGTTGAGAGGCTTCCTAGCTCCTACAGTGAGCAGTTCTTC CSVERLPSSYSEQFF
TRBJ1-1 - - TRBV6-2/TRBV6-3 TGTGCCAGCAATCGGGGGAACACTGAAGCTTTCTTT CASNRGNTEAFF
TRBJ1-1 - - TRBV29-1 TGCAGCGTTACCCCAGGGTCGGTAACTGAAGCTTTCTTT CSVTPGSVTEAFF
TRBJ2-7 TRBD2 - TRBV9 TGTGCCAGCAGCCCCCATTCGCGGGAGGGCGGCGAGCAGTACTTC CASSPHSREGGEQYF
TRBJ2-1 - - TRBV29-1 TGCAGCGTTTCACTACAGGACCATGAGCAGTTCTTC CSVSLQDHEQFF
TRBJ2-1 TRBD2 few TRBV7-9 TGTGCCAGCAGCCTTTCGACTAGCAGCAATGAGCAGTTCTTC CASSLSTSSNEQFF
TRBJ2-6 - few TRBV19 TGTGCCAGTAACCCCTCTGGGGCCAACGTCCTGACTTTC CASNPSGANVLTF
TRBJ1-1 - once TRBV28 TGTGCCAGCAGTTTCCGTCCTACAGAAGCTTTCTTT CASSFRPTEAFF
TRBJ2-3 - - TRBV7-2 TGTGCCAGCAGCTTAGCGACCAGTACAGGGCCCACTGGAGATACGCAGTATTTT CASSLATSTGPTGDTQYF
TRBJ2-7 - - TRBV28 TGTGCCAGCAGTTTCTCTGCAGGGAGCTCCTACGAGCAGTACTTC CASSFSAGSSYEQYF
TRBJ2-5 - few TRBV2 TGTGCCAGCAGTGAAGTAGGACTGCACCAAGAGACCCAGTACTTC CASSEVGLHQETQYF
TRBJ2-7 TRBD2 - TRBV20-1 TGCAGTGCAAGTAAGCGGGGCCTCTCCTACGAGCAGTACTTC CSASKRGLSYEQYF
TRBJ1-1 - - TRBV27 TGTGCCAGCAGTCCGGGGGGGGCGGGGACTGAAGCTTTCTTT CASSPGGAGTEAFF
TRBJ1-6 - - TRBV4-3 TGCGCCAGCAGCCAAGGGATAGACGGATCAGGTTCATCCCTCCACTTT CASSQGIDGSGSSLHF
TRBJ1-1 - - TRBV3-1 TGTGCCAGCAGCCAAGCAGCCCGGAACACTGAAGCTTTCTTT CASSQAARNTEAFF
TRBJ1-5 - - TRBV7-2 TGTGCCAGCAGTCGGGTTAAGACCAGTCAACCCCAGCATTTT CASSRVKTSQPQHF
TRBJ1-6 TRBD1 - TRBV6-1 TGTGCCAGCAGTCAGCCGGGACAGAATTCACCCCTCCACTTT CASSQPGQNSPLHF
TRBJ2-3 - - TRBV18 TGTGCCAGCTCACTGAAGCGACAGACCATACTAAACACAGATACGCAGTATTTT CASSLKRQTILNTDTQYF
TRBJ2-5 - few TRBV29-1 TGCAGCGTTGAAGGCGGGGCGGTTGGGACCCAGTACTTC CSVEGGAVGTQYF
TRBJ2-1 - few TRBV27 TGTGCCAGCAGTTTGGCGGGACGGCTCAATGAGCAGTTCTTC CASSLAGRLNEQFF
TRBJ2-7 TRBD2 - TRBV7-2 TGTGCCAGCAGCTCCTTGGGACTAGAGGATTCCGAGCAGTACTTC CASSSLGLEDSEQYF
TRBJ2-7 - - TRBV12-3/TRBV12-4 TGTGCCAGCAGTTTAGTAGGGACAAGCTCCAACGAGCAGTACTTC CASSLVGTSSNEQYF
TRBJ2-1 TRBD1 - TRBV11-2 TGTGCCAGCAGACCGACAGGGGCCGACTACAATGAGCAGTTCTTC CASRPTGADYNEQFF
TRBJ2-6 - - TRBV7-2 TGTGCCAGCAGCTTCGGCAGGGCTGGGGCCAACGTCCTGACTTTC CASSFGRAGANVLTF
TRBJ2-6 - once TRBV13 TGTGCCAGCAACCCAAAGGACTGGAGGAACGGGGCCAACGTCCTGACTTTC CASNPKDWRNGANVLTF
TRBJ2-6 TRBD1 few TRBV10-3 TGTGCCATCAGGAGGATGGGACAGGGGGCGTCTGGGGCCAACGTCCTGACTTTC CAIRRMGQGASGANVLTF
TRBJ2-7 TRBD2 - TRBV20-1 TGCAGTGCTAGAGGGAGGCGGGAGGTCTACGAGCAGTACTTC CSARGRREVYEQYF